This passage covers 22 T cell receptor beta chains from one sample sequenced in a study of cytomegalovirus exposure and HLA in healthy donors. It was with 60 Vbeta and 13 Jbeta primers that the PCR ran. Clones were read by immunoSEQ multiplex PCR, and TCRdb kept only the in-frame ones, dropping some. This sample has some 150,000 clones, with around 60% found just once. The sequenced sample consisted of PBMCs. These receptors came from a woman aged 55 to 70 in good health and CMV-seropositive.

This clone was recorded a few times. The chain carries TRBV28 and TRBJ2-7; 13 bases align to TRBD2. Trimming at V came to 2 bases and at J to 4 bases, leaving 8 bases not matched to a gene. CDR1 is MDHEN, CDR2 SYDVKM, per germline. The CDR3 totals 17 residues. DNA of the CDR3: TGTGCCAGCAGTTTACCCACTAGCGGGAGGGCCTCGTACGAGCAGTACTTC. As protein: CASSLPTSGRASYEQYF.

The chain couples TRBV5-1 to TRBJ2-3, with D tentatively TRBD1 (6 bases). The CDR3 is 14 amino acids. The germline V gene has CDR1 SGHRS and CDR2 YFSETQ. Trimming stripped 4 bases from V and 6 bases from J, with 15 bases between. The CDR3 DNA sequence: TGCGCCAGCAGCCAGGGGACCCCGAGGGATACGCAGTATTTT. Translation: CASSQGTPRDTQYF. The whole variable domain, filled in from reference TRBV5-1 and TRBJ2-3, reads KAGVTQTPRYLIKTRGQQVTLSCSPISGHRSVSWYQQTPGQGLQFLFEYFSETQRNKGNFPGRFSGRQFSNSRSEMNVSTLELGDSALYLCASSQGTPRDTQYFGPGTRLTVL.

This clone has more than one count but fewer than ten. V is TRBV18 and J is TRBJ2-5; 8 positions agree with TRBD1. V dropped 2 bases and J dropped 11; count of bases not matched to a gene: 7. This CDR3 contains 13 residues. Germline loops: CDR1 KGHSH, CDR2 LQKENI. CDR3 amino acids: CASSPSGGQEQYF. In nucleotides, the CDR3 is TGTGCCAGCTCACCATCAGGGGGACAGGAGCAGTACTTC.

CDR3 in DNA: TGTGCCAGCAGCCCACGAGAAGACAGGAATCAGCCCCAGCATTTT. Amino acid sequence: CASSPREDRNQPQHF. The rearrangement uses TRBV7-8 and TRBJ1-5, with D maybe TRBD1 (6 bases). V lost 5 bases to trimming and J lost 4 bases, with 15 bases between them. There are 15 residues in the CDR3. Per germline, CDR1 SGHVS and CDR2 FQNEAQ. Supplemented by reference TRBV7-8 and TRBJ1-5, the full variable domain reads GAGVSQSPRYKVAKRGQDVALRCDPISGHVSLFWYQQALGQGPEFLTYFQNEAQLDKSGLPSDRFFAERPEGSVSTLKIQRTQQEDSAVYLCASSPREDRNQPQHFGDGTRLSIL.

The rearrangement links TRBV11-2 to TRBJ1-1, with D possibly matching TRBD1 (6 bases). CDR1 and CDR2 (germline): SGHAT, FQNNGV. V lost 6 bases and J lost 4, with 18 bases in between. CDR3 length: 15 amino acids. The CDR3 region is CASSTNRDAFTEAFF. DNA for the CDR3: TGTGCCAGCAGTACAAACAGGGATGCGTTCACTGAAGCTTTCTTT. The whole variable domain, remainder taken from reference TRBV11-2 and TRBJ1-1, is EAGVAQSPRYKIIEKRQSVAFWCNPISGHATLYWYQQILGQGPKLLIQFQNNGVVDDSQLPKDRFSAERLKGVDSTLKIQPAKLEDSAVYLCASSTNRDAFTEAFFGQGTRLTVV.

The chain carries TRBV11-2 and TRBJ2-6; D unresolved. The germline V gene has CDR1 SGHAT and CDR2 FQNNGV. The CDR3 sequence is 13 residues long. The ends were cut back, 6 bases at V and 6 bases at J, with 9 bases in the middle. The CDR3 loop is CASRLPAANVLTF. CDR3 DNA: TGTGCCAGCAGACTACCTGCGGCCAACGTCCTGACTTTC. Supplemented by reference TRBV11-2 and TRBJ2-6, the full variable domain reads EAGVAQSPRYKIIEKRQSVAFWCNPISGHATLYWYQQILGQGPKLLIQFQNNGVVDDSQLPKDRFSAERLKGVDSTLKIQPAKLEDSAVYLCASRLPAANVLTFGAGSRLTVL.

This clone was seen a handful of times. The gene calls are TRBV19 and TRBJ1-4; the D is unclear. Trimming stripped 3 bases from V and 8 bases from J, with 4 bases between. The CDR3 has 11 amino acids. Germline V gene sequence: CDR1 LNHDA, CDR2 SQIVND (reference sequence). The CDR3 loop is CASSIQEKLFF. CDR3 coding DNA: TGTGCCAGTAGTATCCAGGAAAAACTGTTTTTT. Together with reference TRBV19 and TRBJ1-4, the CDR3 gives the full variable domain: DGGITQSPKYLFRKEGQNVTLSCEQNLNHDAMYWYRQDPGQGLRLIYYSQIVNDFQKGDIAEGYSVSREKKESFPLTVTSAQKNPTAFYLCASSIQEKLFFGSGTQLSVL.

The chain joins TRBV5-1 to TRBJ2-7; 7 nucleotides line up with TRBD1. Per germline, CDR1 SGHRS and CDR2 YFSETQ. V lost 0 bases and J lost 4; bases outside the gene matches: 4. This CDR3 region has 14 residues. The CDR3 coding sequence is TGCGCCAGCAGCTTGGGACGACAGGGTTACGAGCAGTACTTC. Amino acids: CASSLGRQGYEQYF.

On this clone: An end of the junction does not agree with germline; a read error may underlie this. The chain joins TRBV9 to TRBJ2-5, with TRBD1 matching over 9 bases. CDR1 is SGDLS, CDR2 YYNGEE, per germline. The CDR3 consists of 16 residues. The CDR3 DNA is TGTGCCAGTAGCGAGTGGACAGGGGAAATGTCAGAGACCCAGTACTTC. This encodes CASSEWTGEMSETQYF.

This chain links TRBV27 with TRBJ2-3, with D possibly TRBD2 on 6 matching bases. CDR1 MNHEY and CDR2 SMNVEV come from the germline V gene (reference sequence). The CDR3 length is 15 residues. V was shortened by 6 bases and J by 0 bases, with 13 bases between the two germline ends. CDR3 nucleotide sequence: TGTGCCAGCAGACCCGGGACTTCTAGCACAGATACGCAGTATTTT. It translates to CASRPGTSSTDTQYF.

V usage is TRBV6-1 and J usage is TRBJ1-5, with TRBD1 matching 9 bases. Germline V CDR1 and CDR2: MNHNS, SASEGT. The CDR3 is made up of 15 amino acids. The ends lost 5 bases at V and 2 bases at J; junction bases unmatched: 4. The CDR3 region is CASSRTGDGNQPQHF. Here the CDR3 DNA reads TGTGCCAGCAGTAGGACAGGGGATGGCAATCAGCCCCAGCATTTT.

The J gene is TRBJ1-6, the V gene TRBV11-2; TRBD1 is a possible D gene (6 bases). CDR3 size: 16 residues. CDR1 and CDR2 (germline): SGHAT, FQNNGV. V shed 5 bases and J shed 10 bases, with 21 bases lying between them. The CDR3 DNA reads TGTGCCAGCAGCCTCTTCGCGACTGCAGGGGAGTCACCCCTCCACTTT. As protein: CASSLFATAGESPLHF. The variable domain in full, with the rest retrieved from reference TRBV11-2 and TRBJ1-6, is EAGVAQSPRYKIIEKRQSVAFWCNPISGHATLYWYQQILGQGPKLLIQFQNNGVVDDSQLPKDRFSAERLKGVDSTLKIQPAKLEDSAVYLCASSLFATAGESPLHFGNGTRLTVT.

The chain recombines TRBV2 with TRBJ2-2; weak D call: TRBD1 (5 bases). The CDR3 sequence is 15 residues long. Trimming took 5 bases from V and 0 from J, leaving 10 bases between them. Germline V gene data show CDR1 as SNHLY and CDR2 as FYNNEI. The CDR3 bases are TGTGCCAGCAGTCGACAGCTTGCGAACACCGGGGAGCTGTTTTTT. It translates to CASSRQLANTGELFF.

About this clone itself: At one of its ends the junction is not consistent with the germline gene, which may arise from a read error. The V gene is TRBV7-9, the J gene TRBJ2-7, with D perhaps matching TRBD2 (7 bases). Germline lookup yields CDR1 SEHNR and CDR2 FQNEAQ (reference sequence). This CDR3 contains 12 residues. CDR3 in DNA: TGTGCCAGCAGCTTAGAGGGGGGGAGTACACAGTTC. Encoded protein: CASSLEGGSTQF.

This clone was seen a handful of times. Possible read error: a much larger clone is one base away. At the DNA level, this CDR3 is encoded by other sequences in the same sample as well. The V call is TRBV6-5, the J call TRBJ2-1; D is perhaps TRBD2 (6 bases). CDR1 MNHEY and CDR2 SVGAGI come from the germline V gene. The CDR3 totals 13 residues. Trimming left V 0 bases short and J 7 bases short, with 7 bases between. As DNA, the CDR3 is TGTGCCAGCAGTTACTCACGGGGGAATGAGCAGTTCTTC. This translates into CASSYSRGNEQFF.

In DNA, the CDR3 is TGTGCCAGCAGTGGGACAGTTAGGCAAGAGACCCAGTACTTC. It codes for CASSGTVRQETQYF. The gene calls are TRBV2 and TRBJ2-5, with D possibly being TRBD1 (6 bases). Germline V gene sequence: CDR1 SNHLY, CDR2 FYNNEI. The CDR3 covers 14 residues. The V end lost 4 bases, the J end lost 2 bases, and 11 bases lay between the germline ends.

CDR3 region: CASSLAGVGTEAFF. The CDR3 coding sequence is TGCGCCAGCAGCTTGGCCGGGGTTGGCACTGAAGCTTTCTTT. V gene TRBV5-1 combines with J gene TRBJ1-1; no firm D call. Germline loops: CDR1 SGHRS, CDR2 YFSETQ. Trimming removed 0 bases from V and 4 bases from J, with 10 bases in between. The CDR3 sequence is 14 residues long.

The rearrangement links TRBV19 to TRBJ2-2, with 9 bases fitting TRBD1. V lost 5 bases and J lost 4; bases outside the gene matches: 8. Germline lookup yields CDR1 LNHDA and CDR2 SQIVND (reference sequence). The CDR3 is 16 residues long. CDR3 amino acids: CASSGRQGGPTGELFF. CDR3 bases: TGTGCCAGTAGTGGGCGACAGGGGGGACCCACCGGGGAGCTGTTTTTT.

This clone turned up a few times. The J gene is TRBJ2-3, the V gene TRBV7-9; 7 positions agree with TRBD2. Looked up from germline, CDR1 is SEHNR and CDR2 is FQNEAQ (reference sequence). After removal of 1 base from V and 5 bases from J, the junction contained 12 bases not matched to a gene. The CDR3 runs 17 residues. CDR3 in DNA: TGTGCCAGCAGCTTAGGGTCAACGGGAGGCTGGGGAGATACGCAGTATTTT. The encoded protein is CASSLGSTGGWGDTQYF.

The chain has TRBV6-5 and TRBJ2-3; TRBD1 matches at 8 bases. Germline CDR1 and CDR2: MNHEY and SVGAGI. V shed 6 bases and J 0 bases; nucleotides not matched to a gene: 2. The CDR3 length is 14 residues. The CDR3 DNA sequence: TGTGCCAGCAGACACAGGGGGAGCACAGATACGCAGTATTTT. Translated, it gives CASRHRGSTDTQYF.

V usage is TRBV28 and J usage is TRBJ1-1; TRBD1 aligns across 9 bases. The V and J ends lost 5 bases and 5 bases, in that order; junction bases with no gene match: 9. The CDR3 loop spans 15 amino acids. The germline V gene encodes CDR1 MDHEN and CDR2 SYDVKM. Written as DNA, the CDR3 is TGTGCCAGCAGTCTCCAGACAGGGGGGAGGACTGAAGCTTTCTTT. This gives the protein CASSLQTGGRTEAFF.

The V and J genes are TRBV28 and TRBJ1-5; 7 bases agree with TRBD1. The V gene's germline CDR1 is MDHEN and CDR2 SYDVKM. This CDR3 is built from 14 residues. J lost 6 bases, V lost 4 bases, and 6 bases had no gene match. For the CDR3, the DNA is TGTGCCAGCAGTTCTGGCAGGGGGAGTCAGCCCCAGCATTTT. Translation gives CASSSGRGSQPQHF.